This TCR beta chain was found in a study of cytomegalovirus exposure and HLA in healthy donors (dated 2017 in TCRdb). Notes on the research overall: An earlier analysis of 587 of the donors reported 276 Gb of sequence data and around 100 million unique TCR beta sequences obtained from 180 million or so T cells. Among some 400 genotyped donors of the cohort, an average of approximately 240,000 unique TCR beta nucleotide sequences was sequenced per donor, of which about 19% were non-productive. The later analysis used no new phenotypic data to find candidate immune exposures, relying instead on TCR beta sequences and their occurrence across donors. HLA typing included class I and class II loci at four-digit resolution. Donor age, sex, ethnicity and CMV serostatus were compiled together with the repertoire data. All discovery cohort repertoires had been generated on a single sequencing platform. The T cell repertoires of around 670 subjects were profiled by immunosequencing and related to cytomegalovirus serostatus. The number of donors typed differed by locus, with 629-630 for A, B, C, DRB1 and DQB1, roughly 520 for DQA1, approximately 570 for DPA1, and approximately 470 for DPB1. A later analysis re-analyzed previously published TCR beta repertoires from several hundred donors and added high-resolution HLA genotyping to study TCR occurrence patterns. Of the approximately 400 genotyped donors, approximately 80% were placed in the genetic ancestry cluster associated with self-reported Caucasian donors. In addition to the first cohort of 650 to 750 subjects, a separate validation cohort of approximately 130 different subjects was used. To predict cytomegalovirus infection status, the study combined high-throughput TCR immunosequencing, statistical association of individual TCRs with disease status, and machine learning. An early release that covered approximately 600 HLA-typed donors contained approximately 300 gigabases of sequencing data and approximately 85 million unique TCR sequences. A later genetic analysis took genome-wide SNP genotypes for about three fifths of the roughly 670 donors and used that subset as a discovery cohort. The aim of the study was to test whether cataloging public T cell receptors could identify signatures of past pathogen exposure. An earlier analysis of approximately 640 of the donors applied high-throughput TCR beta sequencing to assess whether each TCR beta V gene segment acted as functional or pseudogenic. Several DR-DQ haplotypes were handled as single units for association and clustering because linkage in the cohort was strong. The paper as a whole reports these results and caveats: Linkage disequilibrium might explain the correlated functional status among segregating V segments, but an unknown experimental factor could not be excluded. A further reported finding was that TCR beta sequences accurately predicted the HLA-A and HLA-B alleles for most subjects in the first cohort. It was suggested by the authors that the approach could potentially be generalized to other disease states and immunological phenotypes. This cohort had only TCR beta chains sequenced, and the lack of alpha or paired-chain data limited which features could be detected. In a later analysis, the rate of TCR association differed among HLA loci, with DRB1 alleles having the most associated TCRs and HLA-C alleles having the fewest. Most TCR sequences were observed very rarely across donors, whereas some public TCRs were present in many individuals. Because HLA typing was missing for some donors at each locus, association tests included only the typed subset. In a later analysis, several top co-occurrence clusters were reported to appear linked to parvovirus B19, influenza, CMV and Epstein-Barr virus. Approximately 16 rarely observed V segments, including chromosome 9 orphons, were excluded from the earlier analysis of several hundred of the donors because counts were too low. A later analysis found that HLA-associated TCR beta chains were more clonally expanded and had lower generation probabilities than equally common non-associated chains. In vitro tests confirmed that a few of the cytomegalovirus-associated TCR beta chains recognize cytomegalovirus antigens. The study listed approximately 160 TCR beta chains as associated with cytomegalovirus. In an earlier analysis of about 600 of the donors, most TCR beta V segments appeared in productive rearrangements about 90% or about 30% of the time, broadly matching IMGT annotations. A later genetic analysis associated a missense DCLRE1C variant with V-gene and J-gene trimming of TCR beta chains, and an independent cohort replicated the association. The 87-base-pair reads could not distinguish some IMGT-functional V segments, including TRBV6-2 and TRBV6-3, so those segments were excluded. Roughly uniform sequencing depth across donors was assumed in presence/absence analyses, although this assumption may not hold. Specific HLA alleles were associated with around 18,000 TCR beta sequences at a false discovery rate of 0.05 in a later analysis. CMV serostatus was the only immune exposure information available for the cohort. A cluster of highly shared sequence variants was judged likely to represent a technical artifact of the sequencing pipeline. A later analysis found that most CMV-associated TCR beta chains appeared HLA-restricted, with HLA associations seemingly driven largely by CMV exposure. Cytomegalovirus status was reported to be diagnosed by the classifier with high specificity and sensitivity in both the original and validation cohorts. In a later genetic analysis, fewer N-insertions in productive TCRs were reported among donors in an Asian-associated ancestry cluster than the roughly 710-donor mean. When HLA alleles, especially DR and DQ, strongly co-occurred, attributing TCR associations to individual alleles was difficult.

The cohort was made up of around 720 healthy bone marrow donors. All cohort members were sampled while nominally healthy, although unrecorded immune exposures were likely present. The donor tested CMV seronegative and was one of the 352 seronegative cohort members. A peripheral blood sample was collected from each donor, and TCR beta sequencing was performed on peripheral blood mononuclear cells. Genomic DNA was extracted from the blood cell samples with the Qiagen DNeasy Blood Extraction Kit. CDR1 is given as SGHTA and CDR2 as FQGNSA, both from the germline V gene. The V end loses 5 bases and the J end loses 0 bases, and a stretch of 8 bases separates them. From the cysteine up to the phenylalanine, the CDR3 has a length of 14 residues. The kept DNA is CDR3 alone, 42 bases in frame from the first base. The protocol used for the library was the immunoSEQ multiplex PCR assay. For the multiplex PCR, a mixture combining 60 forward primers for TCR Vbeta segments and 13 reverse primers for TCR Jbeta segments was used. The CDR3 region of rearranged TCR beta genes was amplified from genomic DNA by a multiplex PCR assay. The Illumina HiSeq System was used to sequence the amplified TCR beta libraries as 87-base-pair reads. The paper's data handling went like this. Across the 500 to 850 repertoires, a later analysis counted tens of millions of unique TCR beta chains, some 11 million of which were shared by at least two donors. A nearest-neighbor algorithm error-corrected the raw reads and collapsed the reads into unique sequences, merging closely related sequences to remove PCR and sequencing errors. To assign V, D and J gene segments, CDR3 sequences were aligned to IMGT reference sequences. Each retained sequence needed at least a six-nucleotide match to both a V gene segment and a J gene segment. Rearrangements were classified as productive when the CDR3 lacked stop codons and remained in frame with V and J, and all other rearrangements were classified as non-productive. Following IMGT convention, CDR3 was defined as the stretch from the second conserved V-encoded cysteine to the conserved J-encoded phenylalanine. The earlier analysis of some 600 of the donors excluded sequences that lacked an unambiguous match to a single V gene segment. In an earlier analysis of roughly 500 of the donors, V segments were called functional above 56.7% productive rearrangements and were called segregating when the between-donor standard deviation exceeded 5%. A statistical classification framework was built to diagnose cytomegalovirus status from the catalog of TCR beta chain sequences. A later analysis assigned V and J genes by comparing TCR nucleotide sequences with IMGT/GENE-DB human TR gene sequences. In a later analysis, CDR3 sequences and most-parsimonious VDJ recombination scenarios were assigned using the TCRdist pipeline. In a later analysis, each TCR beta chain was defined by its CDR3 amino acid sequence together with its V-gene family, and reads without a unique V-gene family were excluded. A later analysis removed 600 or so highly shared, low-generation-probability nucleotide sequences to deal with suspected cross-contamination and a sequencing artifact. For each public chain, a later analysis derived a clonal expansion index from normalized ranks of inferred template counts within each repertoire. A later analysis computed generation probabilities with a VDJ recombination model fitted to out-of-frame rearrangements, and checked the results against IGoR. Hypergeometric tests were used in a later analysis to score TCR-TCR, TCR-HLA and TCR-CMV co-occurrence, with a repertoire-size bias correction applied to the TCR pairs. False discovery rates were estimated in a later analysis by permuting HLA or CMV assignments 20 times. In a later analysis, co-occurring TCRs were grouped with DBSCAN, and TCRdist sequence similarity was added when clustering was performed within HLA-allele-positive subsets. For co-occurrence clustering, repertoires with fewer than 30,000 or more than 120,000 public chains were excluded, along with five or six repertoires with anomalous nucleotide sharing. Imported from immuneACCESS, the table was reduced by TCRdb to in-frame sequences with V and J called. These copies leave out some clones; in studies compared against another copy, an unresolved V gene accounts for under half, and the cause of the remainder is not known. That table furnishes V, J and clone size, whereas the DNA furnished D and trimming. The sample has about 140,000 clones on record, roughly three fifths of them singletons. The top ten clonotypes cover 5.5% to 7.5% of the sample.

About this clone: Its antigen remains unidentified. No much larger clonotype is one base removed from it; base qualities were not supplied.

The V and J segments used are TRBV7-2 and TRBJ1-3, with the D gene uncertain. This receptor was obtained from a woman aged 55-69 years in good health and CMV-seronegative. Material for sequencing was PBMCs. The CDR3 reads CASSMLNSGNTIYF. The nucleotide sequence reads as follows: TGTGCCAGCAGCATGCTAAACTCTGGAAACACCATATATTTT.